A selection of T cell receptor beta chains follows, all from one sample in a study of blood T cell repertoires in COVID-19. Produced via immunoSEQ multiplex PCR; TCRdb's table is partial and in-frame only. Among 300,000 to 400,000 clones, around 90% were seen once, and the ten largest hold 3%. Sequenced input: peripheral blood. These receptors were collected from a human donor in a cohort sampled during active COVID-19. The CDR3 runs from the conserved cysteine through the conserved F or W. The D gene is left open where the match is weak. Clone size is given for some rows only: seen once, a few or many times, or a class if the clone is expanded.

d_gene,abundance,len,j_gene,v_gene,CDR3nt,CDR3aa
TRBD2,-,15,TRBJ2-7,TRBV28,TGTGCCAGCAGTGCACCTAGCGGGAGACGGTACGAGCAGTACTTC,CASSAPSGRRYEQYF
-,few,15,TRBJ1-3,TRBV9,TGTGCCAGCAGCGTAGAGGGCGTGTCGGGGAACACCATATATTTT,CASSVEGVSGNTIYF
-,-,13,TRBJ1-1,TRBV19,TGTGCCAGTTCAAGGGGGGGTGCCACTGAAGCTTTCTTT,CASSRGGATEAFF
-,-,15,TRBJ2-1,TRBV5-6,TGTGCCAGCAGCCTCACTCCGAGCTCCTACAATGAGCAGTTCTTC,CASSLTPSSYNEQFF
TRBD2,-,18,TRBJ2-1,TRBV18,TGTGCCAGCTCACCAACTGCGGGTTGGGGGAGGGCCTACAATGAGCAGTTCTTC,CASSPTAGWGRAYNEQFF
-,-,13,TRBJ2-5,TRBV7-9,TGTGCCAGCAGCCCCCGTAACCAGGAGACCCAGTACTTC,CASSPRNQETQYF
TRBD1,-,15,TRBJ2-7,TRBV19,TGTGCCAGTAGCCGCGAGGGACAGGGGGATCACGAGCAGTACTTC,CASSREGQGDHEQYF
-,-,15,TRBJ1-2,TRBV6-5,TGTGCCAGCTCCACAGAGGAGGGTTTCGGCTATGGCTACACCTTC,CASSTEEGFGYGYTF
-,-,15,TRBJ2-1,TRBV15,TGTGCCACCAGCAGGTTGGCAGGGGTCGACAATGAGCAGTTCTTC,CATSRLAGVDNEQFF
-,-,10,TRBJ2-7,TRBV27,TGTGCCAGCGGGAGATACGAGCAGTACTTC,CASGRYEQYF
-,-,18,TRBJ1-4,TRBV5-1,TGCGCCAGCAGCTTGTCCCGGGATTCTGGGGTTGTTGGGCACCAACTGTTTTTT,CASSLSRDSGVVGHQLFF
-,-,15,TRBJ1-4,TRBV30,TGTGCCTGGAGTGGGGCAGGGGCCCCCAATGAAAAACTGTTTTTT,CAWSGAGAPNEKLFF
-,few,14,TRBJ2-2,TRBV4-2,TGTGCCAGCAGCCAAGATAGTGTATCCGGGGAGCTGTTTTTT,CASSQDSVSGELFF
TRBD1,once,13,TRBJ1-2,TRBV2,TGTGCCAGCAACGACAGGGTGAGAGGGGGCTACACCTTC,CASNDRVRGGYTF
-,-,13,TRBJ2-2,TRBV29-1,TGCAGCGCCTGGAACAGGAACACCGGGGAGCTGTTTTTT,CSAWNRNTGELFF
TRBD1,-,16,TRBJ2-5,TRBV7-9,TGTGCCAGCAGCTCAGGGGGGACAGGGGAAGTTGAGACCCAGTACTTC,CASSSGGTGEVETQYF
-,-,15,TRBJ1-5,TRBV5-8,TGTGCCAGCAGCTTGGGCCAGATTAGCAATCAGCCCCAGCATTTT,CASSLGQISNQPQHF
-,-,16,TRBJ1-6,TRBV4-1,TGCGCCAGCAGCCCCCCCTACGACAGGACTAATTCACCCCTCCACTTT,CASSPPYDRTNSPLHF
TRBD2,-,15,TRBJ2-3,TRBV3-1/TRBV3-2,TGTGCCAGCAGCCAAGATCTTGATAGCGGGGGTACGCAGTATTTT,CASSQDLDSGGTQYF
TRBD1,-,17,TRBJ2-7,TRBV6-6,TGTGCCAGCAGTCATAAAAGACCGGGACAGGGGTCCCACGAGCAGTACTTC,CASSHKRPGQGSHEQYF
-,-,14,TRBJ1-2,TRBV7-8,TGTGCCAGCAGCCCCGATCGGGCTAACTATGGCTACACCTTC,CASSPDRANYGYTF
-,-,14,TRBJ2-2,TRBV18,TGTGCCAGCCCTCGCGACGCGAGGACCGGGGAGCTGTTTTTT,CASPRDARTGELFF
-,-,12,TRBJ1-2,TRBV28,TGTGCCGCCACGACAGAAGACTATGGCTACACCTTC,CAATTEDYGYTF
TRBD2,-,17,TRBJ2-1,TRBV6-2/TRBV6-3,TGTGCCAGCAGTTTGCTAGCGGGGGGTAGCTCCTACAATGAGCAGTTCTTC,CASSLLAGGSSYNEQFF
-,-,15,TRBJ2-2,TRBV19,TGTGCCAGTAGTATAGCAGGGTTGGACACCGGGGAGCTGTTTTTT,CASSIAGLDTGELFF
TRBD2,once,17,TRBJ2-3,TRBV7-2,TGTGCCAGCAGCTTGGGTAGCGGGGGGTCTGGCACAGATACGCAGTATTTT,CASSLGSGGSGTDTQYF
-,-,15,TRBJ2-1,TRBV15,TGTGCCACCAGTCTTCGTACTTCCTACTACAATGAGCAGTTCTTC,CATSLRTSYYNEQFF
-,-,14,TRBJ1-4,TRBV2,TGTGCCAGCAGTGATATAGGGGGGGGTGAAAAACTGTTTTTT,CASSDIGGGEKLFF
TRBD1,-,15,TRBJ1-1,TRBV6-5,TGTGCCAGCAGTTGGGGACAGGGTCAGCTCACTGAAGCTTTCTTT,CASSWGQGQLTEAFF
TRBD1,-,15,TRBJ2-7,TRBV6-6,TGTGCCAGCAGTTACTCGGAGGGACAGGGCCACGAGCAGTACTTC,CASSYSEGQGHEQYF
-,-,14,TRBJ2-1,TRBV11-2,TGTGCCAGCAGCTTAGTGAGCTCCTACAATGAGCAGTTCTTC,CASSLVSSYNEQFF
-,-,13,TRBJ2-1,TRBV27,TGTGCCAGCAGTTCCCCTAGATATGATGAGCAGTTCTTC,CASSSPRYDEQFF
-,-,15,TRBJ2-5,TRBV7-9,TGTGCCAGCAGCTTGGCGGCCGGGACACACGAGACCCAGTACTTC,CASSLAAGTHETQYF